This TCR beta chain was identified in a study of blood T cell repertoires in COVID-19. Study-wide context: Samples representing acute and convalescent COVID-19 were sourced from the United States, Italy and Spain. T cells, B-cell-depleted T cells, or PBMCs provided the cDNA or gDNA that served as material.

Per the original methods: Reference gene primer amplification gave nucleated cell count estimates. Data came from immunoSEQ multiplex PCR; TCRdb stores just in-frame clones and leaves some out. That table supplies the V and J calls and clone size; D and trimming were determined from the DNA. The sample contains around 97,000 clones, around 88% of which appear only once. The CDR3 spans 15 residues. The germline CDR1 and CDR2 sequences are LNHDA and SQIVND (reference sequence). V was shortened by 7 bases and J by 1 base, with 14 bases between the two germline ends. This sequence was found in a human donor in a cohort sampled during active COVID-19. The sequencing sample was made of peripheral blood. This chain connects TRBV19 to TRBJ1-5; D perhaps matches TRBD1 (5 bases). The CDR3 spells CASTQGVGSNQPQHF. CDR3 DNA sequence: TGTGCCAGTACCCAAGGGGTGGGGAGCAATCAGCCCCAGCATTTT.